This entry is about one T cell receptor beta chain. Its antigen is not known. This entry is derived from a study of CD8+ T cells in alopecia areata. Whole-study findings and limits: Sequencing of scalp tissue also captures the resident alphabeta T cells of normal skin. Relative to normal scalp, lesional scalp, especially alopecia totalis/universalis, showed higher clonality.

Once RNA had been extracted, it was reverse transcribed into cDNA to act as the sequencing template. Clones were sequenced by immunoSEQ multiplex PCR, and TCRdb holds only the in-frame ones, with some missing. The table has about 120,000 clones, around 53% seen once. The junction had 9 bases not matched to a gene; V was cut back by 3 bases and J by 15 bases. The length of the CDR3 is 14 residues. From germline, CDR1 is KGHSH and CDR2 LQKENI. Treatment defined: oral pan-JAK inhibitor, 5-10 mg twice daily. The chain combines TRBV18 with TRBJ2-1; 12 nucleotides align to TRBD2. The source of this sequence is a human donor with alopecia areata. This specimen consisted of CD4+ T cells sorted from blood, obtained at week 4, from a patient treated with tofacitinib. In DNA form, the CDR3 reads TGTGCCAGCTCACCTGGACTAGCGGGATTTCATCGGTTCTTC. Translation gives CASSPGLAGFHRFF.